This section outlines one T cell receptor beta chain sequence together with its context. V was clipped by 1 base and J by 3 bases, with 10 bases between them. Germline CDR1 is MNHNS and CDR2 is SASEGT. This CDR3 has 14 amino acids. Method: immunoSEQ multiplex PCR; TCRdb's copy keeps in-frame clones and lacks some. The sample has under 150,000 clones, 70% to 90% seen once. The data are from a study of T cell responses to AZD1222 COVID-19 vaccine. This sample comprised peripheral blood, obtained on day 0 of AZD1222 vaccination. The TCR was taken from an adult in good health. The J gene is TRBJ2-7, the V gene TRBV6-1, with D perhaps being TRBD1 or TRBD2 (5 bases each). In nucleotides, the CDR3 is TGTGCCAGCAGTGAAGTCAGGGCGGGCTACGAGCAGTACTTC. Its translation: CASSEVRAGYEQYF.